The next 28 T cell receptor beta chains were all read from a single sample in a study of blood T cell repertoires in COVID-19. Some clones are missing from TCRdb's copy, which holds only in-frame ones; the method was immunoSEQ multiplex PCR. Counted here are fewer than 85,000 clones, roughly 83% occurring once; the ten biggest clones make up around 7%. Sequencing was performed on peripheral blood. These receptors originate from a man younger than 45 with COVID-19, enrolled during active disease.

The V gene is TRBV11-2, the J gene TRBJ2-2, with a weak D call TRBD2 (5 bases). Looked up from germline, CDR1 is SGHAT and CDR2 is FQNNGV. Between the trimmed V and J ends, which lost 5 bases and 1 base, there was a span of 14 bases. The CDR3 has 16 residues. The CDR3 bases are TGTGCCAGCAGCCACCTCCAGCGGAGGAACACCGGGGAGCTGTTTTTT. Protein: CASSHLQRRNTGELFF. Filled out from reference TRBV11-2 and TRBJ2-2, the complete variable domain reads EAGVAQSPRYKIIEKRQSVAFWCNPISGHATLYWYQQILGQGPKLLIQFQNNGVVDDSQLPKDRFSAERLKGVDSTLKIQPAKLEDSAVYLCASSHLQRRNTGELFFGEGSRLTVL.

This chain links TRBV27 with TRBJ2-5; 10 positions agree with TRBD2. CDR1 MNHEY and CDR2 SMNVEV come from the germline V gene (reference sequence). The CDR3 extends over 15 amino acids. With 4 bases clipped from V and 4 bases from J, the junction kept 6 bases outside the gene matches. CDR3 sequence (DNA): TGTGCCAGCAGTTCTAGCGGGAGTCAGGGAGAGACCCAGTACTTC. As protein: CASSSSGSQGETQYF.

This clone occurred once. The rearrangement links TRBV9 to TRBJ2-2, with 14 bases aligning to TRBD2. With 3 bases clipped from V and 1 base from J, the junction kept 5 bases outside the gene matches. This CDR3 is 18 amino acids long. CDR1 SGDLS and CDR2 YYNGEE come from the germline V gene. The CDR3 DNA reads TGTGCCAGCAGCGGGTCGGGGACTAGCGGGAGGAACACCGGGGAGCTGTTTTTT. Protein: CASSGSGTSGRNTGELFF.

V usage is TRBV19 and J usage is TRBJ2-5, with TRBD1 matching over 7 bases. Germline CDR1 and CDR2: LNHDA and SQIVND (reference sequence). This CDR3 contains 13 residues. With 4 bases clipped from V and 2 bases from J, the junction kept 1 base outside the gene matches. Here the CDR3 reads CASSTGQQETQYF. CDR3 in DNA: TGTGCCAGTAGTACGGGACAGCAAGAGACCCAGTACTTC. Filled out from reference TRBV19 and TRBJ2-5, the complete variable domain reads DGGITQSPKYLFRKEGQNVTLSCEQNLNHDAMYWYRQDPGQGLRLIYYSQIVNDFQKGDIAEGYSVSREKKESFPLTVTSAQKNPTAFYLCASSTGQQETQYFGPGTRLLVL.

The CDR3 here is CASSDTSDSPLHF. Written as DNA, the CDR3 is TGTGCCAGCTCGGACACCTCGGATTCACCCCTCCACTTT. The chain is built from TRBV12-3 or TRBV12-4 and TRBJ1-6; maybe TRBD1 (5 bases). This CDR3 contains 13 residues. The V gene lost 8 bases and the J gene lost 8 bases, with 13 bases spanning the gap.

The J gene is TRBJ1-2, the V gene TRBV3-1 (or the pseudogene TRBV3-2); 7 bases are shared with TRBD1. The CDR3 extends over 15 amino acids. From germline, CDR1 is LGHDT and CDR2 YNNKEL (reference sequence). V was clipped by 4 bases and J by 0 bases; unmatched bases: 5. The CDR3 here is CASSPKTGTNYGYTF. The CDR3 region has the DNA TGTGCCAGCAGCCCTAAGACAGGGACTAACTATGGCTACACCTTC.

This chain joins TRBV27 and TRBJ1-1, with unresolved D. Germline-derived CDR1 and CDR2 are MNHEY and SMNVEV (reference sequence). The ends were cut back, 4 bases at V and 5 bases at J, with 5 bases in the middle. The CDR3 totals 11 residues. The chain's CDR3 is CASSYRTEAFF. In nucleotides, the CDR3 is TGTGCCAGCAGTTACAGAACTGAAGCTTTCTTT.

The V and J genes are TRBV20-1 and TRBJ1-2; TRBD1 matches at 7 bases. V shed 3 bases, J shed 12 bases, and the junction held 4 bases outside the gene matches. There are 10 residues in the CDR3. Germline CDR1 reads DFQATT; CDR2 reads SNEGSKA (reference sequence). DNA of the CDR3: TGCAGTGCTAGGGGACAGAGGGACACCTTC. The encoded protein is CSARGQRDTF.

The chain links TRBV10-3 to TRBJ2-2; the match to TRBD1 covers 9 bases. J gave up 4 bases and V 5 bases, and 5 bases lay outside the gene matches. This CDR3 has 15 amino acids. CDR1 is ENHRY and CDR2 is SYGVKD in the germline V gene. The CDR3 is CAISTGGIGTGELFF. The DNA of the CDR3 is TGTGCCATCAGTACAGGGGGCATAGGCACCGGGGAGCTGTTTTTT.

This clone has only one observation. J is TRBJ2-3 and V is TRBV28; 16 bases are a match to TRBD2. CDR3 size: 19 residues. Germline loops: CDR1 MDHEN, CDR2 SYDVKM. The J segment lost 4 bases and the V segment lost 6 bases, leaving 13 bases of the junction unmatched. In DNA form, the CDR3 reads TGTGCCAGCAGAACTCCGGGACTAGCGGGAGGGCGTTGGGCAGATACGCAGTATTTT. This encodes CASRTPGLAGGRWADTQYF.

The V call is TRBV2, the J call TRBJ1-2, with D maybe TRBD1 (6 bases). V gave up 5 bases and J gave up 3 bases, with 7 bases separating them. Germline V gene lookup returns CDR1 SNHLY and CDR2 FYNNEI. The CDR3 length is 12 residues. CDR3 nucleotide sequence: TGTGCCAGCAGTTACAGGGACTATGGCTACACCTTC. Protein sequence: CASSYRDYGYTF.

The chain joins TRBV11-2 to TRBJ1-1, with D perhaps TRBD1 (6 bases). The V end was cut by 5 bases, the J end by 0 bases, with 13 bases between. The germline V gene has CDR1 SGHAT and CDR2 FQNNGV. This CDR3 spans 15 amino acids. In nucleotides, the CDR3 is TGTGCCAGCAGCCCGAAGACAGGCTTGAACACTGAAGCTTTCTTT. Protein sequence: CASSPKTGLNTEAFF.

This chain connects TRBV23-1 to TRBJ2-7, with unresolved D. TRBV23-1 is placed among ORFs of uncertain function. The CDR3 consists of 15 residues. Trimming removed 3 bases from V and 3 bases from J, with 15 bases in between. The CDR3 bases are TGCGCCAGCAGTCAGGTTCCTTTACGGTACTACGAGCAGTACTTC. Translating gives CASSQVPLRYYEQYF.

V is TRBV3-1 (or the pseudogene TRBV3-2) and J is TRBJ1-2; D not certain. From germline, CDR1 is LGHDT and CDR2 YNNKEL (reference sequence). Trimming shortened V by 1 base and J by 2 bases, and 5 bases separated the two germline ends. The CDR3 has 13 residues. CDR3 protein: CASSQVQNYGYTF. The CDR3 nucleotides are TGTGCCAGCAGCCAAGTACAGAACTATGGCTACACCTTC.

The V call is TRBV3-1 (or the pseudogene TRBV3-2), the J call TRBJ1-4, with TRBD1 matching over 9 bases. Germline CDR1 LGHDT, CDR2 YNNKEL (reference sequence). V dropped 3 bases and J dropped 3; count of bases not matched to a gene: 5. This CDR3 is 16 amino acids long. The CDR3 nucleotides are TGTGCCAGCAGCCACCGGACAGGGGTGGCTAATGAAAAACTGTTTTTT. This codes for CASSHRTGVANEKLFF.

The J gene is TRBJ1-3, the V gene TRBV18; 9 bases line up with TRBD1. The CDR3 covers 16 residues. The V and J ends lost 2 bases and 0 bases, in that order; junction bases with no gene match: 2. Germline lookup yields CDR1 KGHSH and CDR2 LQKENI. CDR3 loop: CASSPTGQGSGNTIYF. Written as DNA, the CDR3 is TGTGCCAGCTCACCAACGGGACAGGGCTCTGGAAACACCATATATTTT.

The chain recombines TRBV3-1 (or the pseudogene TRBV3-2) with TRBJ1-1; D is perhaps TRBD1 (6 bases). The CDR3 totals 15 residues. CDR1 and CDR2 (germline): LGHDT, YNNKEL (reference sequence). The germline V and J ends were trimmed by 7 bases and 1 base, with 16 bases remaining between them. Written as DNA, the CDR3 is TGTGCCAGCAACAACAGGGCGGGCGGGAACACTGAAGCTTTCTTT. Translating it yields CASNNRAGGNTEAFF.

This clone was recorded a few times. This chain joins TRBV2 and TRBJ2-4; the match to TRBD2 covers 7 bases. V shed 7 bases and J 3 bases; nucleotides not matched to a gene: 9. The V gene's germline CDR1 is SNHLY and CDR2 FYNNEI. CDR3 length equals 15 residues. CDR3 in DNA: TGTGCCAGCACCTTTAGCGGGCCCCACAAAAACATTCAGTACTTC. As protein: CASTFSGPHKNIQYF.

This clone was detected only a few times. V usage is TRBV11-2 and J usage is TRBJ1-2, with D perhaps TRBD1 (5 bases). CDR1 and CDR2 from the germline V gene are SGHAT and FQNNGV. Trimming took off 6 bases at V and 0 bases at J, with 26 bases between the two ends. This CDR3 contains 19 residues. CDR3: CASRSIRIPNQGANYGYTF. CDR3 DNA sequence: TGTGCCAGCAGGTCAATTCGAATCCCAAATCAGGGCGCTAACTATGGCTACACCTTC.

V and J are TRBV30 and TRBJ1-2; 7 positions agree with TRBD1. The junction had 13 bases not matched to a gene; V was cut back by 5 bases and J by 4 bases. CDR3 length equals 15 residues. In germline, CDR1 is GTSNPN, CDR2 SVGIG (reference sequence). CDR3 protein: CAWGIRQGSGYGYTF. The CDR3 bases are TGTGCCTGGGGGATTAGACAGGGATCCGGCTATGGCTACACCTTC.

CDR3 protein: CASSTISSHEQYF. The CDR3 DNA reads as TGTGCCAGTAGTACCATTAGCAGCCACGAGCAGTACTTC. The chain couples TRBV19 to TRBJ2-7; D is uncertain. The CDR3 is 13 residues long. V was trimmed by 4 bases and J by 5 bases, leaving 12 bases between them. Per the germline V gene, CDR1 is LNHDA and CDR2 is SQIVND (reference sequence).

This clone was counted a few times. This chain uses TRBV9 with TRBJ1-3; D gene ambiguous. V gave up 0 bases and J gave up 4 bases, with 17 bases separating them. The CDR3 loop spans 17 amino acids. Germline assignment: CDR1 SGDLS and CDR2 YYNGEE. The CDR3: CASSVEPLSGRGNTIYF. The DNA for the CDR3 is TGTGCCAGCAGCGTAGAACCTCTCTCGGGGAGGGGAAACACCATATATTTT.

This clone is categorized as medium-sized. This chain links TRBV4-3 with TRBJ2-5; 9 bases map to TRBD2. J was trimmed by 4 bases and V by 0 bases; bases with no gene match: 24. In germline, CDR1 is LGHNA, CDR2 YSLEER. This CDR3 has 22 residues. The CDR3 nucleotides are TGCGCCAGCAGCCAAGATCCCCGGGGGAAGAGGGGTAGCGGGAGATGGGGAGAGACCCAGTACTTC. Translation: CASSQDPRGKRGSGRWGETQYF.

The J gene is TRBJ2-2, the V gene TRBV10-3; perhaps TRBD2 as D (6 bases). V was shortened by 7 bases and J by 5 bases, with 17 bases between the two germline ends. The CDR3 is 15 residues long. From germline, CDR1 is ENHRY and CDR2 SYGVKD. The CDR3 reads CAIKVGVSGTGELFF. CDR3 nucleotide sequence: TGTGCCATCAAAGTGGGAGTTAGCGGTACCGGGGAGCTGTTTTTT.

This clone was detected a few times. As DNA, the CDR3 is TGTGCCAGCAGTGAATCCCGACTGACAGGGAACACTGAAGCTTTCTTT. It encodes CASSESRLTGNTEAFF. This chain links TRBV6-1 with TRBJ1-1, with D perhaps matching TRBD1 (6 bases). Trimming took 2 bases from V and 1 from J, leaving 14 bases between them. The V gene's germline CDR1 is MNHNS and CDR2 SASEGT. This CDR3 comprises 16 residues.

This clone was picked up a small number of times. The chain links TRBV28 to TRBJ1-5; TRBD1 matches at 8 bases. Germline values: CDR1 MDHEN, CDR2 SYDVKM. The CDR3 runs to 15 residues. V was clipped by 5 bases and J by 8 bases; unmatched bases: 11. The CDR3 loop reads CASSPGQGSLEPQHF. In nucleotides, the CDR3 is TGTGCCAGCAGTCCAGGACAGGGAAGCTTGGAGCCCCAGCATTTT.

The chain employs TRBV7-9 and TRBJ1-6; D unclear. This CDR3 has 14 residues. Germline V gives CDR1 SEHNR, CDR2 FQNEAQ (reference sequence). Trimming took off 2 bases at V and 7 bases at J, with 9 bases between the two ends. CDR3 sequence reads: CASSLFQRNSPLHF. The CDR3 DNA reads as TGTGCCAGCAGCTTATTCCAGCGCAATTCACCCCTCCACTTT.

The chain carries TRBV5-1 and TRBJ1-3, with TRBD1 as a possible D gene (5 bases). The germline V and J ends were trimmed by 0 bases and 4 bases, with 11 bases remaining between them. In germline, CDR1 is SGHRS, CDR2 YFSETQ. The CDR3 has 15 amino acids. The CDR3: CASSLDGAPGNTIYF. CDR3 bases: TGCGCCAGCAGCTTGGATGGGGCTCCCGGAAACACCATATATTTT.